This T cell receptor (beta chain) was obtained from a study of T cell responses to AZD1222 COVID-19 vaccine. Unmatched junction bases numbered 11, after V lost 6 bases and J lost 5 bases. Germline V gene lookup returns CDR1 MDHEN and CDR2 SYDVKM. This CDR3 has 15 amino acids. TCRdb's table, derived via immunoSEQ multiplex PCR, lists solely in-frame clones and lacks some. The sample holds 90,000 to 120,000 clones, 88% seen once. In regard to this clone: Its antigen is unknown.

Study-level points and caveats: Females made up more of the donors, who were largely white British, and clonal diversity may have come out too low. Spike-specific TCR depth and breadth grew after two AZD1222 doses. The study found vaccine-associated CD4 TCRs spanning spike, dominant at 160-218 and 743-854. Seropositive at baseline were only a handful of AZD1222 recipients.

The gene calls are TRBV28 and TRBJ2-5; 8 bases fit TRBD2. Material: peripheral blood, obtained on day 0 of AZD1222 vaccination. This sequence was found in an adult in good health. The CDR3 loop is CASSPLLGRVETQYF. CDR3 sequence (DNA): TGTGCCAGCAGCCCCCTCCTCGGGAGGGTCGAGACCCAGTACTTC.